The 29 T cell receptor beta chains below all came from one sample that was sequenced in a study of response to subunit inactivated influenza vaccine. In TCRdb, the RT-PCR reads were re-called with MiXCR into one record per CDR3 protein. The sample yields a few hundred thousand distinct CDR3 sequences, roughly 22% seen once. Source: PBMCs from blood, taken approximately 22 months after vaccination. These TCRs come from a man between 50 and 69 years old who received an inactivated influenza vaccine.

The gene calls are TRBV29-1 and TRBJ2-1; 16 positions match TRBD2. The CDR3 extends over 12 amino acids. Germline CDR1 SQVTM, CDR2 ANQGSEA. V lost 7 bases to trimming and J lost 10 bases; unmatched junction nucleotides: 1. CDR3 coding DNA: TGCAGCGCGGGACTAGCGGGAGGGGAGCAGTTCTTC. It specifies CSAGLAGGEQFF.

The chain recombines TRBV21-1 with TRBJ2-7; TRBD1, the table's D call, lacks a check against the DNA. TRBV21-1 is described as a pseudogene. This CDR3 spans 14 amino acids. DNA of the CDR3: TGTGCCAGCAGCGATAGCGGGGACCCCTACGAGCAGTACTTC. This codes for CASSDSGDPYEQYF.

The CDR3 nucleotides read TGCAGTGCTAGAGCGCTGGACAGGGAGAACACTGAAGCTTTCTTT. Protein: CSARALDRENTEAFF. This rearrangement joins TRBV20-1 to TRBJ1-1; 8 positions agree with TRBD1. This CDR3 has 15 residues. The V segment lost 1 base and the J segment 1 base; nucleotides outside the gene matches: 5. Germline CDR1 reads DFQATT; CDR2 reads SNEGSKA (reference sequence).

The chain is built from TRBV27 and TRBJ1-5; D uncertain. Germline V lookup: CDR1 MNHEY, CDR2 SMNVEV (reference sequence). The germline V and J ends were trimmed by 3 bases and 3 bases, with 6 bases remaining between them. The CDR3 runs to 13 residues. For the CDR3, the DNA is TGTGCCAGCAGTTTCGCGGTCAATCAGCCCCAGCATTTT. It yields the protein CASSFAVNQPQHF.

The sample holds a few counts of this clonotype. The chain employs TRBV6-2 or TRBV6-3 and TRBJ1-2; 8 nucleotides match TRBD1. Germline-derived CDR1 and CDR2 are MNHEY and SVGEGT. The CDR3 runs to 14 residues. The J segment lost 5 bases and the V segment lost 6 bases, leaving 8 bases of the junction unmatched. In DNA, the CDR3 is TGTGCCAGCAGCGGGACAGGCGGAAAGTATGGCTACACCTTC. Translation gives CASSGTGGKYGYTF.

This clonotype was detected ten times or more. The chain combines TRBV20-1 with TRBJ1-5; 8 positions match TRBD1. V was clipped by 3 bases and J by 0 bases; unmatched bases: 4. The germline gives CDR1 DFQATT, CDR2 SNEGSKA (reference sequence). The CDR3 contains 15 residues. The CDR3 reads CSARGTGYSNQPQHF. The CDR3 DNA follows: TGCAGTGCTAGGGGGACAGGATATAGCAATCAGCCCCAGCATTTT.

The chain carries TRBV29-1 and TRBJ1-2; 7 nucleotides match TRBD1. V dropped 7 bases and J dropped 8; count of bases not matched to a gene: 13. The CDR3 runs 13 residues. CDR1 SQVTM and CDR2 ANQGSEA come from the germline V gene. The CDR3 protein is CSAVITGVGGYTF. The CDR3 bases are TGCAGCGCCGTCATAACAGGGGTCGGGGGCTACACCTTC.

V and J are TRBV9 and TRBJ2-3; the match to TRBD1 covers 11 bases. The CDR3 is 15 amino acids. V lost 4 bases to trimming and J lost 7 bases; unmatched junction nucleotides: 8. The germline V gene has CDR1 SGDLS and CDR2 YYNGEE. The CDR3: CASSPGTGGQNTQYF. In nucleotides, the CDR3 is TGTGCCAGCAGCCCCGGGACAGGGGGACAGAATACGCAGTATTTT.

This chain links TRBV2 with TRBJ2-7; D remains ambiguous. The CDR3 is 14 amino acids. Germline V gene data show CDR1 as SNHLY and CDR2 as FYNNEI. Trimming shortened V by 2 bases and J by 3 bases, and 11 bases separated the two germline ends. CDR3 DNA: TGTGCCAGCAGTGAACGCAGGTTCGTCTACGAGCAGTACTTC. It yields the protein CASSERRFVYEQYF.

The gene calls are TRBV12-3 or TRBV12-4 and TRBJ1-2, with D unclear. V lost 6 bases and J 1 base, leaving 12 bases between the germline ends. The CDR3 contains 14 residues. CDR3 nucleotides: TGTGCCAGCAGCGAGGCGGCGCTTAACTATGGCTACACCTTC. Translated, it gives CASSEAALNYGYTF.

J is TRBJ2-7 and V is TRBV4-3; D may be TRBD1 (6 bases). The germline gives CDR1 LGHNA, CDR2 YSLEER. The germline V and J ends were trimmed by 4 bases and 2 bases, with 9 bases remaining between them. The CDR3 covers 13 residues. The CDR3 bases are TGCGCCAGCAGCCGGGACACCCCCTACGAGCAGTACTTC. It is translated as CASSRDTPYEQYF.

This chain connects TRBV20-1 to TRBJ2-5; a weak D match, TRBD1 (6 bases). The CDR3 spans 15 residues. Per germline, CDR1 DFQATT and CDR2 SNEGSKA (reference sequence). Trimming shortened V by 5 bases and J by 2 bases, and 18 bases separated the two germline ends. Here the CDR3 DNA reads TGCAGTGCTCCCTGGCCTTGGACAGAACAAGAGACCCAGTACTTC. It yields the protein CSAPWPWTEQETQYF.

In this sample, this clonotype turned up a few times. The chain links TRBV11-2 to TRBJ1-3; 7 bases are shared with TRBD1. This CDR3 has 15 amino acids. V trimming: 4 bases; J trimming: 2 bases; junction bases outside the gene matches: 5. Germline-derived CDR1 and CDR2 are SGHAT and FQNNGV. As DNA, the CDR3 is TGTGCCAGCAGCTCACCAACAGGGGCTGGAAACACCATATATTTT. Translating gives CASSSPTGAGNTIYF.

DNA of the CDR3: TGTGCCAGCAGCTTGGACAGTAACATCTATGGCTACACCTTC. It is translated as CASSLDSNIYGYTF. The genes are TRBV5-5 and TRBJ1-2, with no clear D. CDR1 is SGHKS and CDR2 is YYEKEE in the germline V gene (reference sequence). Between the trimmed V and J ends, which lost 0 bases and 4 bases, there was a span of 10 bases. The CDR3 consists of 14 residues.

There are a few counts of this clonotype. The CDR3 reads CASSLRAGDGYTF. In DNA form, the CDR3 reads TGTGCCAGCAGCTTAAGGGCAGGGGACGGCTACACCTTC. The V call is TRBV7-8, the J call TRBJ1-2; possibly TRBD1 for D (6 bases). Trimming removed 2 bases from V and 8 bases from J, with 12 bases in between. Germline CDR1 SGHVS, CDR2 FQNEAQ. CDR3 length equals 13 residues. The complete variable domain, with remaining parts taken from reference TRBV7-8 and TRBJ1-2, reads GAGVSQSPRYKVAKRGQDVALRCDPISGHVSLFWYQQALGQGPEFLTYFQNEAQLDKSGLPSDRFFAERPEGSVSTLKIQRTQQEDSAVYLCASSLRAGDGYTFGSGTRLTVV.

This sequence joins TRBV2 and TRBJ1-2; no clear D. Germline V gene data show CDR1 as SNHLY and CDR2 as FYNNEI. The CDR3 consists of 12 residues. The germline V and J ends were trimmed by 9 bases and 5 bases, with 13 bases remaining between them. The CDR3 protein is CARAPNSYGYTF. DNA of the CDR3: TGTGCCAGAGCCCCAAACAGTTATGGCTACACCTTC.

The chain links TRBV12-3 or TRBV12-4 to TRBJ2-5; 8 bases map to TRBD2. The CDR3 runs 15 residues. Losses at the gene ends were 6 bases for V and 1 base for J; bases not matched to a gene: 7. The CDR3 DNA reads TGTGCCAGCAGCATCGCTGCGGGGGGCCAAGAGACCCAGTACTTC. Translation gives CASSIAAGGQETQYF.

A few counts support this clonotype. The CDR3, as DNA: TGTGCCACCATGGACAGGGGGCTTTGGGCTGAAGCTTTCTTT. Translation: CATMDRGLWAEAFF. The V and J genes are TRBV15 and TRBJ1-1; 11 nucleotides agree with TRBD1. Germline assignment: CDR1 LNHNV and CDR2 YYDKDF (reference sequence). CDR3 size: 14 residues. J lost 6 bases, V lost 7 bases, and 7 bases had no gene match.

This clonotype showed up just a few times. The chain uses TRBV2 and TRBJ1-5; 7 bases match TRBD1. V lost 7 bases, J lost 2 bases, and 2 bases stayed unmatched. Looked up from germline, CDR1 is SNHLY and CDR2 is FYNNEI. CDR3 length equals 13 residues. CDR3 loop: CASMGTGNQPQHF. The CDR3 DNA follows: TGTGCCAGCATGGGGACAGGCAATCAGCCCCAGCATTTT.

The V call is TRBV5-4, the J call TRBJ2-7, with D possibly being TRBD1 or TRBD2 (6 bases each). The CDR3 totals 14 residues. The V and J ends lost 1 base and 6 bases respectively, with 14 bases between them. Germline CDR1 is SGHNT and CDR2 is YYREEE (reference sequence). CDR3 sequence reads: CASSLPRGASEQYF. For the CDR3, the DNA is TGTGCCAGCAGCTTGCCAAGGGGGGCTAGCGAGCAGTACTTC.

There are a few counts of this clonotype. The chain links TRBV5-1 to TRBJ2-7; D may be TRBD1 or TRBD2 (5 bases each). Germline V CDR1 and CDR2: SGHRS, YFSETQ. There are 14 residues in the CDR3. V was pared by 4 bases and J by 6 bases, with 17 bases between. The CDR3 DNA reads TGCGCCAGCAGCATTGGGACGGCTCGGGCCGAGCAGTACTTC. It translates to CASSIGTARAEQYF.

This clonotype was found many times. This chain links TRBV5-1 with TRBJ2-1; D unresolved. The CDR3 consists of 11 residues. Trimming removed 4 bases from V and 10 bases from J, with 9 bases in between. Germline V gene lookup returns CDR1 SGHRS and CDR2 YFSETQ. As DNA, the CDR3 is TGCGCCAGCAGCCGCTCAGGAGAGCAGTTCTTC. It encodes CASSRSGEQFF.

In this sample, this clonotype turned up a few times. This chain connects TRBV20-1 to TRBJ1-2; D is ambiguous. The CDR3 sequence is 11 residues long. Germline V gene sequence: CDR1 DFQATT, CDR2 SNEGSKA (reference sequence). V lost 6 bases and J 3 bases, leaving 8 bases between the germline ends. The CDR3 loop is CSARRDYGYTF. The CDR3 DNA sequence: TGCAGTGCCCGTAGGGACTATGGCTACACCTTC.

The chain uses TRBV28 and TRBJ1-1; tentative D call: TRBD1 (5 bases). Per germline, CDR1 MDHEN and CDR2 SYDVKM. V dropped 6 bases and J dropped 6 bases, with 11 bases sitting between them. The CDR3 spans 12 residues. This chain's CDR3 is CASRAGYPEAFF. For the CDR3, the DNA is TGTGCCAGCAGAGCAGGGTACCCTGAAGCTTTCTTT.

This CDR3 is CASSLTRDYEQYF. Written as DNA, the CDR3 is TGTGCCAGCAGCTTAACCAGAGACTACGAGCAGTACTTC. The chain employs TRBV7-3 and TRBJ2-7; D is ambiguous. CDR3 length: 13 residues. Trimming stripped 0 bases from V and 3 bases from J, with 6 bases between. Germline assignment: CDR1 SGHTA and CDR2 FQGTGA.

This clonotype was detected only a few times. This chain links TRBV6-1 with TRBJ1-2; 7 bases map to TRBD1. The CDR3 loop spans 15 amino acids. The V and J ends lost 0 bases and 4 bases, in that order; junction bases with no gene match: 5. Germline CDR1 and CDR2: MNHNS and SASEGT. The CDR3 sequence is CASSEAFGDSYGYTF. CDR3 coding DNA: TGTGCCAGCAGTGAAGCCTTCGGGGACAGCTATGGCTACACCTTC.

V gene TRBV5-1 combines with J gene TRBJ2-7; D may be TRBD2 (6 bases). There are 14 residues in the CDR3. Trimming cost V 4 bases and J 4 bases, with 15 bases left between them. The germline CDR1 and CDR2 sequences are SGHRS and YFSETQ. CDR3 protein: CASSIAGGGYEQYF. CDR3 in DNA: TGCGCCAGCAGCATAGCTGGAGGAGGGTACGAGCAGTACTTC.

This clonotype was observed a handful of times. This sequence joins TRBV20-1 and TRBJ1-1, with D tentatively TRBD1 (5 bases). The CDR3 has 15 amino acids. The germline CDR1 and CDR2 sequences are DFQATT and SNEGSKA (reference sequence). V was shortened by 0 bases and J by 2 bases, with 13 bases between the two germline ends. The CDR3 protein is CSARDPGTGNTEAFF. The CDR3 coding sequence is TGCAGTGCTAGAGATCCGGGGACGGGCAACACTGAAGCTTTCTTT.

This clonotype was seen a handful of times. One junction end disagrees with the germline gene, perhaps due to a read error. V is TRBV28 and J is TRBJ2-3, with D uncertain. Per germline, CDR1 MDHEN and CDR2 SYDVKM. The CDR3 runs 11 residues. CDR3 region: CASSLWSAPIF. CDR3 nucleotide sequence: TGTGCCAGCAGTTTATGGTCCGCTCCTATTTTT.